Below are 29 T cell receptor beta chains sequenced from a single sample in a study of CD8+CD57+ T cells in acquired aplastic anemia. The study, taken as a whole, reports: Compared with total CD4+ and CD8+ cell pools, patient CD8+CD57+ cells were less diverse.

Template material for TCR beta VDJ and CDR3 profiling consisted of genomic DNA. One entry per CDR3 protein, called by TCRdb with MiXCR from the reads. Among some 16,000 distinct CDR3 sequences, under 40% were seen once, and the ten largest hold around 85%. These receptors have no known antigen. The patients chosen for sequencing had shown expansion of CD8+CD57+ cells (detected by flow cytometry). Material for sequencing was CD8+CD57+ T cells sorted from PBMCs. Described subset: bead-enriched CD8+CD57+ effector memory T cells from SAA patients. The receptors stem from a human donor with aplastic anemia.

The rearrangement links TRBV19 to TRBJ2-3, with TRBD2 matching over 8 bases. V lost 6 bases, J lost 3 bases, and 5 bases stayed unmatched. This CDR3 region has 14 residues. Germline lookup yields CDR1 LNHDA and CDR2 SQIVND (reference sequence). The CDR3 bases are TGTGCCAGTAGAAAAGCGGGAGTTACAGATACGCAGTATTTT. Amino acid sequence: CASRKAGVTDTQYF.

This clonotype was counted only a few times. The chain carries TRBV19 and TRBJ2-5; 9 positions agree with TRBD2. The CDR3 runs 15 residues. Germline trimming cut 3 bases from V and 5 bases from J; bases unmatched to any gene: 7. Germline V gives CDR1 LNHDA, CDR2 SQIVND (reference sequence). The CDR3 DNA reads as TGTGCCAGTAGTATCAGAGCGGGAGGTGGGGAGACCCAGTACTTC. The encoded protein is CASSIRAGGGETQYF.

This clonotype was detected only a few times. The J gene is TRBJ2-7, the V gene TRBV6-5; 9 nucleotides align to TRBD1. This CDR3 is 16 amino acids long. The V segment lost 2 bases and the J segment 2 bases; nucleotides outside the gene matches: 7. Germline V gene lookup returns CDR1 MNHEY and CDR2 SVGAGI. CDR3 loop: CASSYTGTGLTYEQYF. In DNA, the CDR3 is TGTGCCAGCAGTTACACCGGGACAGGGCTGACCTACGAGCAGTACTTC.

The table lists this clonotype with a few counts. The junction differs from germline at one of its ends, possibly a read error. The rearrangement joins TRBV3-1 to TRBJ1-5; D gene unclear. Germline loops: CDR1 LGHDT, CDR2 YNNKEL (reference sequence). The CDR3 has 14 amino acids. For the CDR3, the DNA is TGTGCCAGCAGCCTCCGAGGGAGCAATCGGCCCCAGCATTTT. It specifies CASSLRGSNRPQHF.

This clonotype was seen many times. V is TRBV20-1 and J is TRBJ1-2, with D maybe TRBD1 (5 bases). The CDR3 is 12 amino acids. Between the trimmed V and J ends, which lost 0 bases and 3 bases, there was a span of 5 bases. CDR1 is DFQATT and CDR2 is SNEGSKA in the germline V gene (reference sequence). CDR3 sequence: CSARDRDYGYTF. CDR3 DNA sequence: TGCAGTGCTAGAGACAGGGACTATGGCTACACCTTC.

The chain links TRBV5-1 to TRBJ2-3; D gene ambiguous. Germline-derived CDR1 and CDR2 are SGHRS and YFSETQ. The CDR3 extends over 15 amino acids. V lost 1 base and J lost 2, with 11 bases in between. The CDR3 nucleotides are TGCGCCAGCAGCTTGCGGGTCAGCAACACAGATACGCAGTATTTT. Residues: CASSLRVSNTDTQYF.

This clonotype was counted between two and nine times. V is TRBV20-1 and J is TRBJ2-1; the D call may be TRBD1 or TRBD2 (5 bases each). The germline V gene encodes CDR1 DFQATT and CDR2 SNEGSKA (reference sequence). The CDR3 has 14 amino acids. Trimming left V 1 base short and J 6 bases short, with 13 bases between. In DNA, the CDR3 is TGCAGTGCTAGAGTTGGGGCTGGGGGCAATGAGCAGTTCTTC. This gives the protein CSARVGAGGNEQFF.

This clonotype was seen many times. The chain uses TRBV20-1 and TRBJ2-1; TRBD2 agrees at 12 bases. This CDR3 has 18 residues. Trimming removed 1 base from V and 3 bases from J; junction bases left unmatched: 10. Germline V lookup: CDR1 DFQATT, CDR2 SNEGSKA (reference sequence). The CDR3 DNA is TGCAGTGCTAGAGGTTCTAGCGGGGGGGCCGCCAACTACAATGAGCAGTTCTTC. Protein product: CSARGSSGGAANYNEQFF.

The chain joins TRBV15 to TRBJ1-1, with a possible D match to TRBD1 (5 bases). The V gene lost 0 bases and the J gene lost 4 bases, with 12 bases spanning the gap. Germline CDR1 reads LNHNV; CDR2 reads YYDKDF (reference sequence). The CDR3 runs 15 residues. CDR3 sequence (DNA): TGTGCCACCAGCAGAGACCGAGGCAGGGTCACTGAAGCTTTCTTT. It yields the protein CATSRDRGRVTEAFF.

Of note for this clonotype: The junction shows a germline mismatch at one end, possibly a read error. The chain links TRBV19 to TRBJ2-7; the match to TRBD1 covers 7 bases. Germline CDR1 reads LNHDA; CDR2 reads SQIVND (reference sequence). This CDR3 contains 14 residues. The CDR3 protein is CASSEGDRHYKQYF. The DNA of the CDR3 is TGTGCCAGTAGTGAAGGGGACAGACACTACAAGCAGTACTTC.

The chain links TRBV9 to TRBJ1-1, with D perhaps TRBD1 (5 bases). This CDR3 spans 12 amino acids. CDR1 and CDR2 from the germline V gene are SGDLS and YYNGEE. Trimming cost V 2 bases and J 6 bases, with 8 bases left between them. CDR3 sequence reads: CASSVGGAEAFF. The CDR3 DNA sequence: TGTGCCAGCAGCGTCGGGGGTGCTGAAGCTTTCTTT.

This clonotype was observed at least ten times. This chain links TRBV2 with TRBJ1-2; TRBD1 aligns across 11 bases. Germline assignment: CDR1 SNHLY and CDR2 FYNNEI. V dropped 6 bases and J dropped 4; count of bases not matched to a gene: 13. The CDR3 is 17 amino acids. The CDR3 region has the DNA TGTGCCAGCAGCGTCCCGGGACAGGGGGTATATACCTATGGCTACACCTTC. It yields the protein CASSVPGQGVYTYGYTF.

The J gene is TRBJ2-7, the V gene TRBV5-1; tentatively, D is TRBD2 (7 bases). V lost 0 bases, J lost 7 bases, and 17 bases lay in between. CDR3 length: 15 residues. Germline values: CDR1 SGHRS, CDR2 YFSETQ. CDR3 in amino acids: CASSLEGGAGYEQYF. CDR3 DNA: TGCGCCAGCAGCTTGGAAGGGGGGGCCGGCTATGAGCAGTACTTC.

V and J are TRBV12-3 or TRBV12-4 and TRBJ2-2, with a possible D match to TRBD2 (5 bases). V was cut by 7 bases and J by 6 bases, with 12 bases left in between. This CDR3 has 13 residues. The CDR3 sequence: CASTQEGSGELFF. The CDR3 DNA follows: TGTGCCAGCACCCAAGAGGGTTCCGGGGAGCTGTTTTTT.

V usage is TRBV27 and J usage is TRBJ1-2; 10 bases map to TRBD1. The V gene's germline CDR1 is MNHEY and CDR2 SMNVEV (reference sequence). After removal of 6 bases from V and 6 bases from J, the junction contained 4 bases not matched to a gene. The CDR3 is 13 amino acids. The chain's CDR3 is CASSRQGADGYTF. The CDR3 DNA is TGTGCCAGCAGCCGACAGGGGGCCGATGGCTACACCTTC.

In this sample, this clonotype turned up a few times. This sequence joins TRBV24-1 and TRBJ1-5; TRBD1 aligns across 7 bases. Germline V gene lookup returns CDR1 KGHDR and CDR2 SFDVKD. V lost 3 bases, J lost 6 bases, and 7 bases stayed unmatched. The CDR3 runs 15 residues. The CDR3 reads CATSDGQGVFQPQHF. The DNA of the CDR3 is TGTGCCACCAGTGATGGGCAGGGGGTTTTTCAGCCCCAGCATTTT.

This clonotype came up many times. The chain joins TRBV5-1 to TRBJ1-5, with D unresolved. This CDR3 spans 12 amino acids. Trimming cost V 5 bases and J 7 bases, with 10 bases left between them. Germline V lookup: CDR1 SGHRS, CDR2 YFSETQ. The CDR3: CASRPGLQPQHF. The CDR3, as DNA: TGCGCCAGCAGGCCTGGTTTGCAGCCCCAGCATTTT.

This clonotype has a handful of counts. The genes are TRBV5-5 and TRBJ1-5; D is uncertain. Trimming cost V 2 bases and J 7 bases, with 16 bases left between them. The CDR3 runs to 15 residues. Germline V CDR1 and CDR2: SGHKS, YYEKEE (reference sequence). The DNA of the CDR3 is TGTGCCAGCAGCTTATCCCCACTAGGCTTACAGCCCCAGCATTTT. Amino acid sequence: CASSLSPLGLQPQHF.

The chain links TRBV9 to TRBJ2-1; TRBD2 agrees at 13 bases. After removal of 5 bases from V and 4 bases from J, the junction contained 9 bases not matched to a gene. Germline V lookup: CDR1 SGDLS, CDR2 YYNGEE. The CDR3 is 17 amino acids. In DNA, the CDR3 is TGTGCCAGCAGTGAGACTAGCGGGAGGAGTTCTTACAATGAGCAGTTCTTC. Encoded protein: CASSETSGRSSYNEQFF.

V and J are TRBV19 and TRBJ2-6, with D uncertain. CDR3 size: 15 residues. The V end was cut by 3 bases, the J end by 0 bases, with 6 bases between. The germline V gene encodes CDR1 LNHDA and CDR2 SQIVND (reference sequence). The DNA for the CDR3 is TGTGCCAGTAGTATTGACGGCTCTGGGGCCAACGTCCTGACTTTC. Translating gives CASSIDGSGANVLTF. The variable domain in full, completed from reference TRBV19 and TRBJ2-6, reads DGGITQSPKYLFRKEGQNVTLSCEQNLNHDAMYWYRQDPGQGLRLIYYSQIVNDFQKGDIAEGYSVSREKKESFPLTVTSAQKNPTAFYLCASSIDGSGANVLTFGAGSRLTVL.

The gene calls are TRBV20-1 and TRBJ2-3; possible D gene TRBD1, 7 bases. The CDR3 consists of 15 residues. Germline values: CDR1 DFQATT, CDR2 SNEGSKA (reference sequence). With 4 bases removed from V and 7 bases from J, the gap between germline ends came to 21 bases. CDR3 nucleotide sequence: TGCAGTGCTACACTAGGGGGGACAGCCACCTATACGCAGTATTTT. It encodes CSATLGGTATYTQYF.

The table lists this clonotype with a few counts. This chain uses TRBV15 with TRBJ2-1; perhaps TRBD2 as D (5 bases). The CDR3 spans 17 residues. CDR1 LNHNV and CDR2 YYDKDF come from the germline V gene (reference sequence). With 3 bases removed from V and 6 bases from J, the gap between germline ends came to 21 bases. This chain's CDR3 is CATSSASSDSGTNEQFF. The CDR3 DNA sequence: TGTGCCACCAGCAGCGCCAGCAGTGATTCGGGAACCAATGAGCAGTTCTTC.

The chain couples TRBV28 to TRBJ1-3; D is perhaps TRBD1 (6 bases). The CDR3 is 16 residues long. The V and J ends lost 5 bases and 1 base respectively, with 15 bases between them. CDR1 is MDHEN, CDR2 SYDVKM, per germline. The CDR3 region has the DNA TGTGCCAGCAGTCTCGCGGCAGGGGCATCTGGAAACACCATATATTTT. It encodes CASSLAAGASGNTIYF. Together with reference TRBV28 and TRBJ1-3, the CDR3 gives the full variable domain: DVKVTQSSRYLVKRTGEKVFLECVQDMDHENMFWYRQDPGLGLRLIYFSYDVKMKEKGDIPEGYSVSREKKERFSLILESASTNQTSMYLCASSLAAGASGNTIYFGEGSWLTVV.

This clonotype was detected only a few times. The chain combines TRBV12-3 or TRBV12-4 with TRBJ2-1; TRBD1 matches at 8 bases. The CDR3 consists of 16 residues. The trim removed 6 bases at V and 5 bases at J, leaving 12 bases unmatched. This CDR3 reads CASSPTDRGSDNEQFF. The CDR3 DNA reads TGTGCCAGCAGCCCTACCGACAGGGGAAGTGACAATGAGCAGTTCTTC.

This clonotype was counted at least ten times. The rearrangement uses TRBV19 and TRBJ1-2; perhaps TRBD1 as D (5 bases). Looked up from germline, CDR1 is LNHDA and CDR2 is SQIVND (reference sequence). V shed 7 bases and J shed 4 bases, with 16 bases lying between them. The CDR3 has 14 amino acids. CDR3 sequence (DNA): TGTGCCAGTACCCTGGGCAGGGTGGTCTATGGCTACACCTTC. It yields the protein CASTLGRVVYGYTF.

As concerns this clonotype: A much more abundant neighbour one base away suggests this may be a read error. The genes are TRBV24-1 and TRBJ2-1, with 8 bases identical to TRBD2. With V trimmed by 5 bases and J by 6 bases, 5 bases remained unmatched. The CDR3 length is 14 residues. Germline V CDR1 and CDR2: KGHDR, SFDVKD. CDR3 protein: CATSVSGGPNEQFF. CDR3 coding DNA: TGTGCCACCAGTGTAAGCGGGGGCCCCAATGAGCAGTTCTTC.

The genes are TRBV20-1 and TRBJ2-1, with D hard to call. The germline V gene has CDR1 DFQATT and CDR2 SNEGSKA (reference sequence). V dropped 6 bases and J dropped 0 bases, with 15 bases sitting between them. This CDR3 spans 15 amino acids. This CDR3 is CSAPTYSDSYNEQFF. CDR3 in DNA: TGCAGTGCCCCAACGTATAGTGACTCCTACAATGAGCAGTTCTTC.

The genes are TRBV7-9 and TRBJ2-3; D remains ambiguous. CDR3 size: 14 residues. Germline V gives CDR1 SEHNR, CDR2 FQNEAQ (reference sequence). V lost 3 bases, J lost 1 base, and 8 bases lay in between. DNA of the CDR3: TGTGCCAGCAGCTTTGTGACGGGCACAGATACGCAGTATTTT. Translating gives CASSFVTGTDTQYF.

The chain combines TRBV24-1 with TRBJ2-3, with unresolved D. The germline V gene has CDR1 KGHDR and CDR2 SFDVKD. This CDR3 is built from 10 residues. V dropped 12 bases and J dropped 2 bases, with 5 bases sitting between them. The CDR3 DNA is TGTGCCGCCAACACAGATACGCAGTATTTT. It translates to CAANTDTQYF.